This TCR beta chain came from a study of CD8+CD57+ T cells in acquired aplastic anemia (dated by TCRdb to the late 2010s). Study-wide context: Extracted DNA from sorted CD4+ and CD8+ cells averaged approximately 3.4 ug, ranging from about 0.2 to 30 ug. CD8+CD57+ expansion was defined as a frequency above the mean frequency observed in healthy subjects.

Patients chosen for sequencing had shown expansion of CD8+CD57+ cells by flow cytometry. Every patient had a diagnosis of severe acquired aplastic anemia based on International Study of Aplastic Anemia and Agranulocytosis and Camitta criteria. At the time blood was sampled, none of the patients had received any therapy. TCR repertoires of sorted CD4+ and CD8+ blood T cells from severe aplastic anemia patients and healthy subjects were deep-sequenced in the study. Patients were enrolled under clinicaltrials.gov protocols 00001620, 01623167, 00001397, 00071045, 00081523 and 00961064 in the USA. Ficoll-Paque density gradient centrifugation was used to isolate peripheral blood mononuclear cells. CD4+ and CD8+ T cells were sorted by FACS or magnetic beads before DNA extraction. As to this clonotype: What this receptor recognizes is not known. Base qualities are not at hand, and no much larger clone is one base apart.

CDR1 is given as ENHRY and CDR2 as SYGVKD, both from the germline V gene. Between the V and J ends, shortened by 0 bases and 9 bases respectively, the junction contains 18 bases. The cysteine opens and the phenylalanine closes a CDR3 of 15 amino acids. Kept here is only the CDR3 DNA, which spans 45 bases and is read in frame from base 1. Here is what the overall study found, with its caveats: Between patients and healthy controls, no significant difference in CD8+ Simpson's diversity was found (P=0.060). Although 25 to 30 CD8+ CDR3 sequences were shared by patients and controls, these sequences appeared highly expressed in patients and within the immunodominant clones of patients.

TCR beta VDJ combination and CDR3 sequence profiling used genomic DNA as the template. TCR repertoire sequencing was run on an Illumina HiSeq 2000. As for the original processing: TRBV/TRBJ rearrangement plots, CDR3 size and DJ length profiles, and Simpson's diversity index were used to assess repertoires. The most abundant DNA sequence in the deep sequencing data was taken as the immunodominant clone. CDR3 amino acid sequences were screened for sharing across subjects and were compared with published repertoires and the VDJdb database. TCRdb redid the processing of the public reads, applying fastp at Q25 and MiXCR, and retained in-frame beta chains. Each record represents a unique CDR3 protein, reported with the most common genes and DNA among its rows. TCRdb assigned the V and J calls; the authors' analysis was not used. In this sample the table shows approximately 100,000 distinct CDR3 sequences, roughly two thirds of which occur a single time. Clones ranked in the top ten supply 65% of the sample.

Sequenced: sorted CD4+, CD8+, or CD8+CD57+ T cells (not recorded which) from PBMCs. The source of this sequence is a human donor with aplastic anemia. This chain joins TRBV10-3 to TRBJ2-7; no D segment can be confidently identified. The CDR3 has the sequence CAISESVRPYDGQYF. The sequence in DNA is TGTGCCATCAGTGAGTCGGTCAGGCCCTACGATGGGCAGTACTTC.